A single sample is the source of the 30 T cell receptor beta chains below, sequenced in a study of cytomegalovirus exposure and HLA in healthy donors. Use of 60 Vbeta and 13 Jbeta primers characterized the PCR. Some clones are missing from TCRdb's copy, which holds only in-frame ones; the method was immunoSEQ multiplex PCR. This table has about 190,000 clones, 80% to 85% appearing once. The sample consisted of PBMCs. The receptors stem from a woman aged 18-29 years in good health and CMV-seronegative.

The chain uses TRBV30 and TRBJ2-5, with 7 bases fitting TRBD1. The CDR3 is made up of 16 amino acids. CDR1 is GTSNPN and CDR2 is SVGIG in the germline V gene (reference sequence). With 0 bases clipped from V and 3 bases from J, the junction kept 10 bases outside the gene matches. For the CDR3, the DNA is TGTGCCTGGAGTGTAGGGACAGACAGACTCAAAGAGACCCAGTACTTC. Its translation is CAWSVGTDRLKETQYF.

This clone appeared a few times. The chain has TRBV5-1 and TRBJ2-3; 9 bases line up with TRBD2. V was clipped by 0 bases and J by 6 bases; unmatched bases: 5. Germline V gene lookup returns CDR1 SGHRS and CDR2 YFSETQ. The CDR3 runs 15 residues. The CDR3 sequence: CASSLGLAVLDTQYF. The CDR3 DNA reads TGCGCCAGCAGCTTGGGACTAGCGGTGCTGGATACGCAGTATTTT.

About this clone: Mismatch with germline at one junction end may stem from a read error. The chain uses TRBV9 and TRBJ2-1; 7 bases line up with TRBD1. Germline V CDR1 and CDR2: SGDLS, YYNGEE. The CDR3 has 17 amino acids. The CDR3 here is CASSVIPTGDTTNGQFF. In nucleotides, the CDR3 is TGTGCCAGCAGCGTAATTCCAACAGGGGATACCACCAATGGGCAGTTCTTC.

This chain connects TRBV19 to TRBJ1-2, with D perhaps TRBD1 (6 bases). V lost 6 bases and J 1 base, leaving 12 bases between the germline ends. Germline V gives CDR1 LNHDA, CDR2 SQIVND (reference sequence). This CDR3 is built from 14 residues. The CDR3 DNA reads as TGTGCCAGTAGGCCATTGGACAGTAACTATGGCTACACCTTC. It translates to CASRPLDSNYGYTF.

This chain uses TRBV14 with TRBJ1-1; maybe TRBD1 (5 bases). Germline CDR1 and CDR2: SGHDN and FVKESK. The CDR3 extends over 13 amino acids. The V end lost 4 bases, the J end lost 1 base, and 7 bases lay between the germline ends. DNA for the CDR3: TGTGCCAGCAGCCCGACAGCGAACACTGAAGCTTTCTTT. Translating it yields CASSPTANTEAFF.

This chain connects TRBV9 to TRBJ2-2, with D maybe TRBD2 (6 bases). V was pared by 5 bases and J by 7 bases, with 12 bases between. Germline CDR1 SGDLS, CDR2 YYNGEE. The CDR3 contains 13 residues. CDR3 region: CASSQGGVGELFF. In DNA, the CDR3 is TGTGCCAGCAGTCAAGGAGGGGTCGGGGAGCTGTTTTTT.

V and J are TRBV7-2 and TRBJ1-2, with 7 bases aligning to TRBD1. Germline CDR1 reads SGHTA; CDR2 reads FQGNSA. Trimming removed 4 bases from V and 8 bases from J; junction bases left unmatched: 10. CDR3 length: 14 amino acids. CDR3 region: CASSSPSPGQGYTF. The CDR3 coding sequence is TGTGCCAGCAGCTCTCCGAGTCCGGGACAGGGCTACACCTTC.

This clone came up a few times. The chain has TRBV7-9 and TRBJ1-2; 8 nucleotides agree with TRBD1. V lost 5 bases to trimming and J lost 2 bases; unmatched junction nucleotides: 4. Germline CDR1 SEHNR, CDR2 FQNEAQ (reference sequence). This CDR3 region has 14 residues. In DNA, the CDR3 is TGTGCCAGCAGCGGGACAGGAACGAACTATGGCTACACCTTC. Its protein is CASSGTGTNYGYTF.

The chain combines TRBV4-2 with TRBJ2-1, with TRBD2 identical over 8 bases. The CDR3 is made up of 17 amino acids. Germline-derived CDR1 and CDR2 are LGHNA and YNFKEQ. V shed 0 bases and J 5 bases; nucleotides not matched to a gene: 9. CDR3 nucleotide sequence: TGTGCCAGCAGCCAAGATTTACCAGCGGGGGTGGACAATGAGCAGTTCTTC. Translated, it gives CASSQDLPAGVDNEQFF.

The chain couples TRBV6-1 to TRBJ2-7; 7 bases line up with TRBD1. Trimming cost V 7 bases and J 7 bases; bases outside gene matches: 7. This CDR3 is 12 amino acids long. Germline lookup yields CDR1 MNHNS and CDR2 SASEGT. CDR3 coding DNA: TGTGCCAGCACTCGACAGGGTGCTGAGCAGTACTTC. Translating gives CASTRQGAEQYF.

The chain is built from TRBV30 and TRBJ1-2, with 7 bases aligning to TRBD1. This CDR3 comprises 12 residues. V lost 4 bases to trimming and J lost 8 bases; unmatched junction nucleotides: 7. Looked up from germline, CDR1 is GTSNPN and CDR2 is SVGIG (reference sequence). The CDR3 DNA sequence: TGTGCCTGGACAGGATCAGGGGGAGGCTACACCTTC. Protein sequence: CAWTGSGGGYTF.

There are a few counts of this clone. The chain employs TRBV10-2 and TRBJ2-7, with 8 bases lining up with TRBD1. This CDR3 comprises 17 residues. Per germline, CDR1 WSHSY and CDR2 SAAADI. Unmatched junction bases numbered 13, after V lost 1 base and J lost 5 bases. This chain's CDR3 is CASSEFPRNTGGNEQYF. The CDR3 region has the DNA TGCGCCAGCAGTGAGTTCCCAAGAAATACAGGGGGTAACGAGCAGTACTTC.

This chain connects TRBV6-5 to TRBJ1-2; 12 bases match TRBD1. CDR1 is MNHEY, CDR2 SVGAGI, per germline. The V and J ends lost 6 bases and 8 bases, in that order; junction bases with no gene match: 10. The CDR3 contains 15 residues. CDR3 protein: CASSPGTGGAWGYTF. In nucleotides, the CDR3 is TGTGCCAGCAGCCCCGGGACAGGGGGCGCGTGGGGCTACACCTTC.

This chain links TRBV25-1 with TRBJ2-4; D call uncertain. CDR3 size: 15 residues. V was cut by 5 bases and J by 5 bases, with 16 bases left in between. Looked up from germline, CDR1 is MGHDK and CDR2 is SYGVNS. The CDR3 sequence: CASSKPQVGENIQYF. The CDR3 DNA follows: TGTGCCAGCAGTAAACCCCAGGTTGGCGAAAACATTCAGTACTTC. Using reference TRBV25-1 and TRBJ2-4 for the parts outside the CDR3, the full variable domain is EADIYQTPRYLVIGTGKKITLECSQTMGHDKMYWYQQDPGMELHLIHYSYGVNSTEKGDLSSESTVSRIRTEHFPLTLESARPSHTSQYLCASSKPQVGENIQYFGAGTRLSVL.

The chain combines TRBV10-3 with TRBJ2-5, with 7 bases lining up with TRBD1. This CDR3 is built from 15 residues. V gave up 8 bases and J gave up 1 base; unmatched junction bases: 10. Germline CDR1 and CDR2: ENHRY and SYGVKD. The DNA of the CDR3 is TGTGCCATCCAGCGTGAACAGGGGATCCAAGAGACCCAGTACTTC. Amino acids: CAIQREQGIQETQYF.

The chain uses TRBV5-6 and TRBJ1-5, with TRBD1 matching 10 bases. Germline CDR1 reads SGHDT; CDR2 reads YYEEEE. CDR3 length: 16 residues. V gave up 3 bases and J gave up 2 bases; unmatched junction bases: 5. The CDR3 sequence is CASSWTTGGGNQPQHF. The CDR3 bases are TGTGCCAGCAGCTGGACGACAGGGGGCGGCAATCAGCCCCAGCATTTT.

This chain connects TRBV11-2 to TRBJ2-7; D is perhaps TRBD2 (5 bases). V lost 5 bases, J lost 5 bases, and 13 bases lay in between. CDR3 size: 13 residues. Germline V lookup: CDR1 SGHAT, CDR2 FQNNGV. CDR3 DNA: TGTGCCAGCAGCCCCCCTTCGGGAAACGAGCAGTACGTC. Translation gives CASSPPSGNEQYV.

The chain couples TRBV13 to TRBJ2-5; D perhaps matches TRBD2 (6 bases). The CDR3 length is 15 residues. Trimming stripped 5 bases from V and 5 bases from J, with 18 bases between. CDR1 and CDR2 (germline): PRHDT, FYEKMQ (reference sequence). The CDR3 spells CASSPPGLARETQYF. DNA of the CDR3: TGTGCCAGCAGCCCCCCGGGACTTGCTAGGGAGACCCAGTACTTC. The full variable domain, with the rest looked up from reference TRBV13 and TRBJ2-5, is AAGVIQSPRHLIKEKRETATLKCYPIPRHDTVYWYQQGPGQDPQFLISFYEKMQSDKGSIPDRFSAQQFSDYHSELNMSSLELGDSALYFCASSPPGLARETQYFGPGTRLLVL.

This sequence joins TRBV7-2 and TRBJ2-5; 14 nucleotides match TRBD2. J gave up 4 bases and V 5 bases, and 9 bases lay outside the gene matches. CDR1 and CDR2 (germline): SGHTA, FQGNSA. CDR3 length: 17 residues. CDR3 coding DNA: TGTGCCAGCAGCCCAGGGACTAGCGGGAGTATGCGAGAGACCCAGTACTTC. It translates to CASSPGTSGSMRETQYF.

V usage is TRBV28 and J usage is TRBJ1-2; 8 bases are a match to TRBD1. Germline CDR1 is MDHEN and CDR2 is SYDVKM. The CDR3 consists of 15 residues. After removal of 5 bases from V and 4 bases from J, the junction contained 9 bases not matched to a gene. The DNA for the CDR3 is TGTGCCAGCAGTCAGACAGGGGTCTCCCGCTATGGCTACACCTTC. The encoded protein is CASSQTGVSRYGYTF.

The rearrangement uses TRBV6-9 and TRBJ1-5; D may be TRBD1 (6 bases). V lost 3 bases, J lost 6 bases, and 24 bases lay in between. The germline V gene encodes CDR1 MNHGY and CDR2 SVAAGI. This CDR3 has 18 residues. The DNA of the CDR3 is TGTGCCAGCAGTTACCGTCGGAAACAGGGCTATTGGGTTCAGCCCCAGCATTTT. This codes for CASSYRRKQGYWVQPQHF.

The chain recombines TRBV9 with TRBJ2-1, with 14 bases lining up with TRBD2. CDR1 is SGDLS, CDR2 YYNGEE, per germline. This CDR3 has 17 amino acids. V lost 3 bases to trimming and J lost 4 bases; unmatched junction nucleotides: 6. The CDR3 nucleotides read TGTGCCAGCAGCGCGGGGACTAGCGGGAGTGGGTACAATGAGCAGTTCTTC. Translated, it gives CASSAGTSGSGYNEQFF. The complete variable domain, with remaining parts taken from reference TRBV9 and TRBJ2-1, reads DSGVTQTPKHLITATGQRVTLRCSPRSGDLSVYWYQQSLDQGLQFLIQYYNGEERAKGNILERFSAQQFPDLHSELNLSSLELGDSALYFCASSAGTSGSGYNEQFFGPGTRLTVL.

The chain has TRBV11-3 and TRBJ2-1, with 9 nucleotides matching TRBD2. Trimming removed 6 bases from V and 6 bases from J; junction bases left unmatched: 3. The CDR3 sequence is 13 residues long. Germline CDR1 reads SGHNT; CDR2 reads YENEEA. The CDR3 bases are TGTGCCAGCAGTTCTAGCGGGATCAATGAGCAGTTCTTC. Translation gives CASSSSGINEQFF.

The gene calls are TRBV28 and TRBJ2-2; 9 bases line up with TRBD2. CDR3 size: 16 residues. The trim removed 5 bases at V and 1 base at J, leaving 5 bases unmatched. CDR1 is MDHEN and CDR2 is SYDVKM in the germline V gene. This chain's CDR3 is CASSPDSGRNTGELFF. The CDR3 bases are TGTGCCAGCAGTCCCGATAGCGGGAGGAACACCGGGGAGCTGTTTTTT. Using reference TRBV28 and TRBJ2-2 for the parts outside the CDR3, the full variable domain is DVKVTQSSRYLVKRTGEKVFLECVQDMDHENMFWYRQDPGLGLRLIYFSYDVKMKEKGDIPEGYSVSREKKERFSLILESASTNQTSMYLCASSPDSGRNTGELFFGEGSRLTVL.

This clone has only a few counts. The chain has TRBV5-1 and TRBJ2-1; perhaps TRBD1 as D (5 bases). Germline V gene data show CDR1 as SGHRS and CDR2 as YFSETQ. V was trimmed by 2 bases and J by 9 bases, leaving 15 bases between them. The CDR3 is 14 residues long. DNA of the CDR3: TGCGCCAGCAGCTTCCCAGGGTCGGGTGGTGAGCAGTTCTTC. Residues: CASSFPGSGGEQFF.

The chain recombines TRBV25-1 with TRBJ1-2; D gene unclear. The CDR3 totals 11 residues. Germline V CDR1 and CDR2: MGHDK, SYGVNS. V gave up 2 bases and J gave up 13 bases, with 11 bases separating them. In DNA form, the CDR3 reads TGTGCCAGCAGTGAACTCGGGATCCCCACCTTC. It yields the protein CASSELGIPTF.

The chain has TRBV6-6 and TRBJ1-2; 7 bases are a match to TRBD1. CDR1 MNHNY and CDR2 SVGAGI come from the germline V gene (reference sequence). The CDR3 is 15 amino acids. The V gene end was trimmed by 2 bases and the J gene end by 8 bases; junction bases not matched to a gene: 11. The CDR3: CASSYPGQRTGGYTF. The CDR3 DNA is TGTGCCAGCAGTTACCCGGGACAGAGGACCGGCGGCTACACCTTC.

The rearrangement uses TRBV5-1 and TRBJ2-5; a possible D gene is TRBD2 (6 bases). V was pared by 0 bases and J by 2 bases, with 14 bases between. CDR3 length equals 16 residues. The germline V gene has CDR1 SGHRS and CDR2 YFSETQ. The CDR3 bases are TGCGCCAGCAGCTTGGGGTCGGAGGGGAAACAAGAGACCCAGTACTTC. Translating gives CASSLGSEGKQETQYF.

The V gene is TRBV6-6, the J gene TRBJ1-2; D is undetermined. Between the trimmed V and J ends, which lost 0 bases and 4 bases, there was a span of 9 bases. Germline CDR1 reads MNHNY; CDR2 reads SVGAGI (reference sequence). The CDR3 consists of 14 residues. The CDR3, as DNA: TGTGCCAGCAGTTACTCGGAGGGTTCCTATGGCTACACCTTC. It specifies CASSYSEGSYGYTF.

This clone was picked up one time. The chain has TRBV7-2 and TRBJ1-2; weak D call: TRBD1 (6 bases). The CDR3 is made up of 14 amino acids. Trimming cost V 5 bases and J 4 bases, with 14 bases left between them. CDR1 is SGHTA and CDR2 is FQGNSA in the germline V gene. The CDR3 loop reads CASSRIADSYGYTF. The CDR3 DNA follows: TGTGCCAGCAGCCGAATTGCGGACAGCTATGGCTACACCTTC.